The rows below give T cell receptor beta chains drawn from one sample of a study of T cell repertoires in cytomegalovirus infection. Via MiXCR, TCRdb re-called the reads, giving one row per CDR3 protein. The data show about 740,000 distinct CDR3 sequences, 35% seen once. The sequencing input was PBMCs. The receptors come from a human donor in good health (CMV status not recorded). Some clones in this sample may be carry-over from other donors' samples. Both conserved end residues are part of each CDR3. The D gene is left open where the match is weak. Clone size, where shown, is once, few, many, or a class for clones that have expanded.

v_gene: TRBV6-6; j_gene: TRBJ1-5; abundance: .; d_gene: .; CDR3aa: CASSRDRRDDQPQHF; CDR3nt: TGTGCCAGTTCCCGAGACCGCCGGGATGATCAGCCCCAGCATTTT
v_gene: TRBV6-6; j_gene: TRBJ2-1; abundance: few; d_gene: .; CDR3aa: CASSYLGGLGVYNEQFF; CDR3nt: TGTGCCAGCAGTTATTTGGGCGGGCTCGGGGTCTACAATGAGCAGTTCTTC
v_gene: TRBV4-2; j_gene: TRBJ2-7; abundance: .; d_gene: .; CDR3aa: CASSQAPGLNEQYF; CDR3nt: TGTGCCAGCAGCCAAGCTCCAGGGTTGAACGAGCAGTACTTC
v_gene: TRBV7-2; j_gene: TRBJ2-2; abundance: many; d_gene: .; CDR3aa: CASSLGWGEGPNTGELFF; CDR3nt: TGTGCCAGCAGCTTAGGGTGGGGGGAAGGCCCGAACACCGGGGAGCTGTTTTTT
v_gene: TRBV7-2; j_gene: TRBJ2-7; abundance: many; d_gene: .; CDR3aa: CASSFPGRYEQYF; CDR3nt: TGTGCCAGCAGTTTCCCAGGGCGGTACGAGCAGTACTTC
v_gene: TRBV11-2; j_gene: TRBJ2-3; abundance: few; d_gene: .; CDR3aa: CASSLDGVVPADTQYF; CDR3nt: TGTGCCAGCAGCTTAGATGGGGTCGTACCGGCAGATACGCAGTATTTT
v_gene: TRBV6-6; j_gene: TRBJ1-4; abundance: .; d_gene: TRBD1; CDR3aa: CASSYSGGADEKLFF; CDR3nt: TGTGCCAGCAGTTACTCAGGGGGCGCGGACGAAAAACTGTTTTTT
v_gene: TRBV19; j_gene: TRBJ1-2; abundance: few; d_gene: .; CDR3aa: CASSLVTRGGYTF; CDR3nt: TGTGCCAGTAGTCTTGTGACCCGGGGTGGCTACACCTTC
v_gene: TRBV19; j_gene: TRBJ2-3; abundance: few; d_gene: TRBD2; CDR3aa: CASSGLVETRGGLNTQYF; CDR3nt: TGTGCCAGTAGTGGTTTGGTGGAGACTCGGGGGGGCCTGAATACGCAGTATTTT
v_gene: TRBV10-3; j_gene: TRBJ2-1; abundance: .; d_gene: .; CDR3aa: CATQALGEGGEQFF; CDR3nt: TGTGCAACCCAGGCTTTAGGGGAAGGTGGTGAGCAGTTCTTC
v_gene: TRBV7-2; j_gene: TRBJ1-2; abundance: many; d_gene: .; CDR3aa: CASSLVGRQVGPNYGYTF; CDR3nt: TGTGCCAGCAGCTTAGTAGGTCGGCAGGTTGGACCTAACTATGGCTACACCTTC
v_gene: TRBV7-8; j_gene: TRBJ2-2; abundance: .; d_gene: .; CDR3aa: CASSLGLLGVTGELFF; CDR3nt: TGTGCCAGCAGCTTAGGTCTATTGGGTGTCACCGGGGAGCTGTTTTTT
v_gene: TRBV15; j_gene: TRBJ1-2; abundance: .; d_gene: .; CDR3aa: CATSRDSIHSYGYTF; CDR3nt: TGTGCCACCAGCAGAGATAGTATACACTCCTATGGCTACACCTTC
v_gene: TRBV20-1; j_gene: TRBJ1-1; abundance: .; d_gene: .; CDR3aa: CSAPRQGWLWDTEAFF; CDR3nt: TGCAGTGCTCCAAGGCAGGGGTGGTTATGGGACACTGAAGCTTTCTTT
v_gene: TRBV7-2; j_gene: TRBJ2-5; abundance: .; d_gene: .; CDR3aa: CASSLGSSRSPETQYF; CDR3nt: TGTGCCAGCAGCTTAGGGAGTAGTCGGTCGCCAGAGACCCAGTACTTC
v_gene: TRBV7-8; j_gene: TRBJ2-2; abundance: many; d_gene: .; CDR3aa: CASAGEGRTGELFF; CDR3nt: TGTGCCTCGGCCGGGGAAGGGCGCACCGGGGAGCTGTTTTTT
v_gene: TRBV7-3; j_gene: TRBJ2-5; abundance: many; d_gene: .; CDR3aa: CASSLRSQETQYF; CDR3nt: TGTGCCAGCAGCTTAAGGAGCCAAGAGACCCAGTACTTC
v_gene: TRBV28; j_gene: TRBJ1-1; abundance: .; d_gene: .; CDR3aa: CASSRPRPQEAFF; CDR3nt: TGTGCCAGCAGCCGGCCCCGGCCGCAAGAAGCTTTCTTT
v_gene: TRBV7-2; j_gene: TRBJ1-2; abundance: .; d_gene: .; CDR3aa: CASSPTSGGGYGYTF; CDR3nt: TGTGCCAGCAGCCCGACCAGTGGGGGGGGCTATGGCTACACCTTC
v_gene: TRBV28; j_gene: TRBJ2-5; abundance: few; d_gene: .; CDR3aa: CASSQGLKTQYF; CDR3nt: TGTGCCAGCAGTCAGGGGTTGAAGACCCAGTACTTC
v_gene: TRBV6-8; j_gene: TRBJ2-1; abundance: once; d_gene: .; CDR3aa: CASRGTGANYNEQFF; CDR3nt: TGTGCCAGCAGGGGTACGGGGGCTAACTACAATGAGCAGTTCTTC
v_gene: TRBV19; j_gene: TRBJ2-1; abundance: .; d_gene: .; CDR3aa: CASSSPSTSYNEQFF; CDR3nt: TGTGCCAGTAGTTCCCCCTCGACTAGTTACAATGAGCAGTTCTTC
v_gene: TRBV20-1; j_gene: TRBJ2-7; abundance: .; d_gene: TRBD2; CDR3aa: CSASSPAGVGEQYF; CDR3nt: TGCAGTGCTAGTAGCCCAGCGGGAGTGGGGGAGCAGTACTTC
v_gene: TRBV20-1; j_gene: TRBJ1-2; abundance: .; d_gene: .; CDR3aa: CSATVRANYGYTF; CDR3nt: TGCAGTGCAACCGTAAGGGCTAACTATGGCTACACCTTC
v_gene: TRBV6-5; j_gene: TRBJ2-7; abundance: few; d_gene: .; CDR3aa: CASSYSVYEEQYF; CDR3nt: TGTGCCAGCAGTTACTCAGTGTACGAGGAGCAGTACTTC
v_gene: TRBV10-3; j_gene: TRBJ2-1; abundance: .; d_gene: TRBD1; CDR3aa: CAILGQGAYNEQFF; CDR3nt: TGTGCCATCCTGGGACAGGGCGCTTACAATGAGCAGTTCTTC
v_gene: TRBV5-1; j_gene: TRBJ1-1; abundance: .; d_gene: .; CDR3aa: CASSSGLVNTEAFF; CDR3nt: TGCGCCAGCAGCAGCGGACTAGTGAACACTGAAGCTTTCTTT
v_gene: TRBV19; j_gene: TRBJ1-2; abundance: once; d_gene: TRBD1; CDR3aa: CASVSGTGSNYGYTF; CDR3nt: TGTGCCAGTGTGAGTGGGACAGGGTCTAACTATGGCTACACCTTC
v_gene: TRBV7-2; j_gene: TRBJ2-6; abundance: many; d_gene: TRBD1; CDR3aa: CASSKGQGTWANVLTF; CDR3nt: TGTGCCAGCAGCAAGGGACAGGGTACTTGGGCCAACGTCCTGACTTTC
v_gene: TRBV28; j_gene: TRBJ2-7; abundance: .; d_gene: .; CDR3aa: CASRLTDRPVEQYF; CDR3nt: TGTGCCAGCAGATTGACTGACCGTCCGGTCGAGCAGTACTTC
v_gene: TRBV7-2; j_gene: TRBJ1-2; abundance: .; d_gene: TRBD1; CDR3aa: CASSLNRGAGGYTF; CDR3nt: TGTGCCAGCAGCTTGAACAGGGGCGCGGGTGGCTACACCTTC
v_gene: TRBV24-1; j_gene: TRBJ2-1; abundance: many; d_gene: TRBD2; CDR3aa: CATSDPGTSGRREQFF; CDR3nt: TGTGCCACCAGTGACCCTGGGACTAGCGGGAGGCGTGAGCAGTTCTTC
v_gene: TRBV20-1; j_gene: TRBJ2-2; abundance: few; d_gene: TRBD2; CDR3aa: CSASGLAGVHGELFF; CDR3nt: TGCAGTGCTAGCGGACTAGCGGGGGTCCACGGGGAGCTGTTTTTT
v_gene: TRBV20-1; j_gene: TRBJ2-7; abundance: few; d_gene: .; CDR3aa: CSGRRTADYEQYF; CDR3nt: TGCAGTGGGAGAAGGACAGCCGACTACGAGCAGTACTTC
v_gene: TRBV6-5; j_gene: TRBJ2-2; abundance: .; d_gene: .; CDR3aa: CASRILVVANTGELFF; CDR3nt: TGTGCCAGCCGTATCCTAGTCGTTGCGAACACCGGGGAGCTGTTTTTT
v_gene: TRBV2; j_gene: TRBJ1-5; abundance: few; d_gene: .; CDR3aa: CASSGAGGNQPQHF; CDR3nt: TGTGCCAGCAGTGGTGCCGGGGGGAATCAGCCCCAGCATTTT
v_gene: TRBV7-2; j_gene: TRBJ1-4; abundance: few; d_gene: .; CDR3aa: CASSLGRGTYNEKLFF; CDR3nt: TGTGCCAGCAGCTTAGGCCGGGGGACATATAACGAAAAACTGTTTTTT
v_gene: TRBV20-1; j_gene: TRBJ2-3; abundance: few; d_gene: .; CDR3aa: CSAFGVGGRVDTQYF; CDR3nt: TGCAGTGCTTTTGGGGTGGGGGGCAGGGTGGATACGCAGTATTTT
v_gene: TRBV12-3/TRBV12-4; j_gene: TRBJ1-1; abundance: .; d_gene: .; CDR3aa: CASTRTVSEAFF; CDR3nt: TGTGCCAGCACCCGGACAGTCTCTGAAGCTTTCTTT
v_gene: TRBV7-2; j_gene: TRBJ2-2; abundance: .; d_gene: TRBD2; CDR3aa: CASSLGFREGYTGELFF; CDR3nt: TGTGCCAGCAGCTTAGGTTTCAGGGAGGGCTACACCGGGGAGCTGTTTTTT
v_gene: TRBV28; j_gene: TRBJ1-5; abundance: .; d_gene: .; CDR3aa: CASSVRRGDQPQHF; CDR3nt: TGTGCCAGCAGTGTACGGAGAGGCGATCAGCCCCAGCATTTT
v_gene: TRBV28; j_gene: TRBJ2-7; abundance: once; d_gene: .; CDR3aa: CVSSNQGLKGQYF; CDR3nt: TGTGTCAGCAGTAACCAGGGCCTAAAGGGGCAGTACTTC
v_gene: TRBV20-1; j_gene: TRBJ2-7; abundance: .; d_gene: .; CDR3aa: CSASQGISNYEQYF; CDR3nt: TGCAGTGCTAGTCAAGGGATTTCCAACTACGAGCAGTACTTC
v_gene: TRBV3-1; j_gene: TRBJ1-1; abundance: few; d_gene: .; CDR3aa: CASSPSARTEAFF; CDR3nt: TGTGCCAGCAGCCCTAGTGCCAGGACTGAAGCTTTCTTT
v_gene: TRBV7-9; j_gene: TRBJ2-3; abundance: few; d_gene: TRBD2; CDR3aa: CASSRDLGTSTDTQYF; CDR3nt: TGTGCCAGCAGCCGAGATCTCGGGACTAGTACAGATACGCAGTATTTT
v_gene: TRBV20-1; j_gene: TRBJ2-2; abundance: few; d_gene: TRBD2; CDR3aa: CSARALAGGNTGELFF; CDR3nt: TGCAGTGCTAGGGCACTAGCGGGGGGAAACACCGGGGAGCTGTTTTTT